This T cell receptor (beta chain) was profiled in a study of T cell responses to AZD1222 COVID-19 vaccine. Study-wide context: Some second doses came at about 4 weeks and others at about 12 weeks; these were pooled.

The count of this clone is one. Only in-frame clones appear in the TCRdb table, and some are missing; sequencing was by immunoSEQ multiplex PCR. Altogether 100,000 to 150,000 clones are present, about 90% being singletons, with the ten largest covering around 5.8%. This CDR3 comprises 14 residues. The germline V gene has CDR1 GTSNPN and CDR2 SVGIG (reference sequence). V shed 4 bases and J 5 bases; nucleotides not matched to a gene: 8. The sample consisted of peripheral blood, taken on day 0 of AZD1222 vaccination. The chain joins TRBV30 to TRBJ2-5; 9 bases are a match to TRBD1. This sequence originates from an adult in good health. Here the CDR3 reads CAWKADRGVETQYF. The CDR3, as DNA: TGTGCCTGGAAGGCCGACAGGGGGGTTGAGACCCAGTACTTC.